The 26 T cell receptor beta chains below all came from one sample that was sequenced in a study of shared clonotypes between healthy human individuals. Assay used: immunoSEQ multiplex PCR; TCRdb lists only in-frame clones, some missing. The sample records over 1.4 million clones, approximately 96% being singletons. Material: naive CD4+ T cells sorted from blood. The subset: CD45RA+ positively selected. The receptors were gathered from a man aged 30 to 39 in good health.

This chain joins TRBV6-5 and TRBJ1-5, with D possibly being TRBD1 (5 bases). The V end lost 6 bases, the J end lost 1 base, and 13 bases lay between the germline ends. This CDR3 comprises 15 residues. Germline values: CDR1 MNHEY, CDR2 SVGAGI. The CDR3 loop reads CASRIEGRSNQPQHF. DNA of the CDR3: TGTGCCAGCAGGATAGAGGGGCGCAGCAATCAGCCCCAGCATTTT.

CDR3: CASSESSSGSGADTQYF. CDR3 DNA: TGTGCCAGCAGCGAATCCTCTAGCGGGAGCGGCGCAGATACGCAGTATTTT. The rearrangement links TRBV9 to TRBJ2-3; TRBD2 agrees at 10 bases. V dropped 3 bases and J dropped 4; count of bases not matched to a gene: 11. Germline V gene lookup returns CDR1 SGDLS and CDR2 YYNGEE. The CDR3 consists of 17 residues.

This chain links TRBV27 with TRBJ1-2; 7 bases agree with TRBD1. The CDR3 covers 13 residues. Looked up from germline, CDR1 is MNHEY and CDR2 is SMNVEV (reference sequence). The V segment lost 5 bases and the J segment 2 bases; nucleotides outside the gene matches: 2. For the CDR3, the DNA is TGTGCCAGCAGTGTACAGGGGAACTATGGCTACACCTTC. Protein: CASSVQGNYGYTF.

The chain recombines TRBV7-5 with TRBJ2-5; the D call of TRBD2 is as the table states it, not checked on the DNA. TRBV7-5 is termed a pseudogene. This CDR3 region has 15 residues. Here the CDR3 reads CVRSPSVREQETQYF. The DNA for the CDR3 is TGTGTCAGAAGCCCCTCTGTTCGGGAACAAGAGACCCAGTACTTC.

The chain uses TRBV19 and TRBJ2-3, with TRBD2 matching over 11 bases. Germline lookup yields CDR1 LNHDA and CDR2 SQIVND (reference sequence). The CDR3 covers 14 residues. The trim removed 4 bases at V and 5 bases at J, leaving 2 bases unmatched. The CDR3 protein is CASSTGLAGDTQYF. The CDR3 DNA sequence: TGTGCCAGTAGTACCGGACTAGCGGGAGATACGCAGTATTTT.

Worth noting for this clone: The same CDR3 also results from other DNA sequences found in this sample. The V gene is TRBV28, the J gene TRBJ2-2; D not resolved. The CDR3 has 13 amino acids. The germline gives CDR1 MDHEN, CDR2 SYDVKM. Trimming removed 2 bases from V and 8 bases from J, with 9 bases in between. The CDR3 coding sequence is TGTGCCAGCAGTTTAGGTGGCCCTGGGGAGCTGTTTTTT. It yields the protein CASSLGGPGELFF.

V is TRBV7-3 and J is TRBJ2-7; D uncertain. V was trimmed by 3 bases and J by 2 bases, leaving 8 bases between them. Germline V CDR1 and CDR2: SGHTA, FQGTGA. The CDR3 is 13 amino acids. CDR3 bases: TGTGCCAGCAGCTTCGGGCCTCCCTACGAGCAGTACTTC. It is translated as CASSFGPPYEQYF.

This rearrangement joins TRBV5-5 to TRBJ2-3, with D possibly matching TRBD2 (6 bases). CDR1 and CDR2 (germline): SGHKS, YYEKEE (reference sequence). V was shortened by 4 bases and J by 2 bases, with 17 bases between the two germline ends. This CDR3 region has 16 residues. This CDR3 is CASSPFVAGTTDTQYF. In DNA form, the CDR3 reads TGTGCCAGCAGCCCGTTTGTGGCGGGGACCACAGATACGCAGTATTTT. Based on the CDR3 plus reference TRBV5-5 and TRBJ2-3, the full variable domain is DAGVTQSPTHLIKTRGQQVTLRCSPISGHKSVSWYQQVLGQGPQFIFQYYEKEERGRGNFPDRFSARQFPNYSSELNVNALLLGDSALYLCASSPFVAGTTDTQYFGPGTRLTVL.

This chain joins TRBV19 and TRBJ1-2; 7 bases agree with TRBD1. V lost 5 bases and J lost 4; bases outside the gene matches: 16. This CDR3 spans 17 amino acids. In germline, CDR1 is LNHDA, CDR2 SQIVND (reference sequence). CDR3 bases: TGTGCCAGTAGTTCAGGGACAGTATCCTTCATCCGCTATGGCTACACCTTC. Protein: CASSSGTVSFIRYGYTF.

This chain's CDR3 is CASSAGLAGGPQFF. In nucleotides, the CDR3 is TGTGCCAGTAGTGCGGGACTAGCGGGAGGGCCGCAGTTCTTC. The V gene is TRBV19, the J gene TRBJ2-1; TRBD2 matches at 16 bases. This CDR3 has 14 amino acids. The V and J ends lost 5 bases and 12 bases, in that order; junction bases with no gene match: 4. Germline-derived CDR1 and CDR2 are LNHDA and SQIVND (reference sequence).

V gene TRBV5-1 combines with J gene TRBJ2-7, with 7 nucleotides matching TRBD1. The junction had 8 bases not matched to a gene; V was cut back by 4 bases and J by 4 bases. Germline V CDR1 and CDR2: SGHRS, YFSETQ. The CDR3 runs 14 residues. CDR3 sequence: CASSHRQGKYEQYF. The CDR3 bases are TGCGCCAGCAGCCATAGACAGGGAAAATACGAGCAGTACTTC.

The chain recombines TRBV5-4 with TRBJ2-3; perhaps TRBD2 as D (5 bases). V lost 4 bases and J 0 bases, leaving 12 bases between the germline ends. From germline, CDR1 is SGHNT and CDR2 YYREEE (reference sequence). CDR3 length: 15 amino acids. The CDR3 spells CASSPQRASTDTQYF. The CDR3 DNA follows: TGTGCCAGCAGCCCCCAGAGGGCTAGCACAGATACGCAGTATTTT.

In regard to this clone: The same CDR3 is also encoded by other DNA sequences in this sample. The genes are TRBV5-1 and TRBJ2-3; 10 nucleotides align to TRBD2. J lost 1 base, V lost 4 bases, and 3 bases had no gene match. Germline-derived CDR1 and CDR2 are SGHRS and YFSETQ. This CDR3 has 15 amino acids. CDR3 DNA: TGCGCCAGCAGCCTAGGGACTAGCGGCACAGATACGCAGTATTTT. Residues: CASSLGTSGTDTQYF.

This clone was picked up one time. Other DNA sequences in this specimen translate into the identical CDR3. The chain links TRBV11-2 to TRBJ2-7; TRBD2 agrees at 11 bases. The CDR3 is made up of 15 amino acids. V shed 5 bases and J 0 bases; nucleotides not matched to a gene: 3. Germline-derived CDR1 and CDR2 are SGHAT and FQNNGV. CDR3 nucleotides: TGTGCCAGCAGCCCCGGGACTAGCGGCTCCTACGAGCAGTACTTC. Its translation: CASSPGTSGSYEQYF.

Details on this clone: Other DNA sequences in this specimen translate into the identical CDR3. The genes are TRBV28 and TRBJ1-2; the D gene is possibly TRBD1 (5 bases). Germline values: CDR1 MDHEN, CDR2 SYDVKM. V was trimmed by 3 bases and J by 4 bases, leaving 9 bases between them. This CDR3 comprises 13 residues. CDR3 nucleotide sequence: TGTGCCAGCAGTTTTAGGGGAGGCTATGGCTACACCTTC. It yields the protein CASSFRGGYGYTF.

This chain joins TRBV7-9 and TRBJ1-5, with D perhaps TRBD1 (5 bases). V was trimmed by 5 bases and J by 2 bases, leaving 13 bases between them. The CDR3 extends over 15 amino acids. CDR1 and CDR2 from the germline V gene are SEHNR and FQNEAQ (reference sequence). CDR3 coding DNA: TGTGCCAGCAGCCCCCGGGGGGAGGGCAATCAGCCCCAGCATTTT. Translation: CASSPRGEGNQPQHF. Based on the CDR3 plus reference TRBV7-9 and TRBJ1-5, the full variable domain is DTGVSQNPRHKITKRGQNVTFRCDPISEHNRLYWYRQTLGQGPEFLTYFQNEAQLEKSRLLSDRFSAERPKGSFSTLEIQRTEQGDSAMYLCASSPRGEGNQPQHFGDGTRLSIL.

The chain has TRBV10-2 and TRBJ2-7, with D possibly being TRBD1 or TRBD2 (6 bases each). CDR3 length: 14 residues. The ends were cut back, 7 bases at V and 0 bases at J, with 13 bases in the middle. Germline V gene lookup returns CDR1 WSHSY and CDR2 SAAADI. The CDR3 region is CASNRGPISYEQYF. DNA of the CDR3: TGCGCCAGCAATCGGGGGCCCATCTCCTACGAGCAGTACTTC.

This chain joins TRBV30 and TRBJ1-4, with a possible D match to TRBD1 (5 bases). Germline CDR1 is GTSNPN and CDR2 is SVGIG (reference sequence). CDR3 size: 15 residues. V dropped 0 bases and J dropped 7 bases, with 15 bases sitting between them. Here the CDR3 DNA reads TGTGCCTGGAGTGTTTCCAGGGTCGGGAGTGAAAAACTGTTTTTT. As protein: CAWSVSRVGSEKLFF.

The CDR3 sequence is CASSPGLLVDTQYF. The CDR3 DNA reads as TGTGCCAGTAGTCCGGGACTGCTTGTAGATACGCAGTATTTT. V gene TRBV19 combines with J gene TRBJ2-3, with D perhaps TRBD2 (6 bases). V dropped 5 bases and J dropped 5 bases, with 14 bases sitting between them. The CDR3 is made up of 14 amino acids. The germline V gene has CDR1 LNHDA and CDR2 SQIVND (reference sequence).

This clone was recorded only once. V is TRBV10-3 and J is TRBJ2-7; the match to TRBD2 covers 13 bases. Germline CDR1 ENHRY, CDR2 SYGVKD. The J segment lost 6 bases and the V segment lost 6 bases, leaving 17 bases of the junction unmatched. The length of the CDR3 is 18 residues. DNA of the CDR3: TGTGCCATCAGAAAGGTCGGACTAGCGGGAGATGGAGGGGTCGAGCAGTACTTC. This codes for CAIRKVGLAGDGGVEQYF.

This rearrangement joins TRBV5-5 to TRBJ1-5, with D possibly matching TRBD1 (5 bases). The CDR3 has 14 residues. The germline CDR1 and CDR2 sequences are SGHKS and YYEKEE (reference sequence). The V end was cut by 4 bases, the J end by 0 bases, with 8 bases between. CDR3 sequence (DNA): TGTGCCAGCAGCCGACAGTTTAGCAATCAGCCCCAGCATTTT. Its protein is CASSRQFSNQPQHF.

This chain's CDR3 is CASSVPRDSYEQYF. The CDR3 region has the DNA TGTGCCAGCAGTGTCCCCAGGGACTCCTACGAGCAGTACTTC. J is TRBJ2-7 and V is TRBV6-1; TRBD1 might be the D (5 bases). Trimming removed 4 bases at V and 0 bases at J, with 10 bases between. Germline V gene sequence: CDR1 MNHNS, CDR2 SASEGT. The CDR3 is made up of 14 amino acids.

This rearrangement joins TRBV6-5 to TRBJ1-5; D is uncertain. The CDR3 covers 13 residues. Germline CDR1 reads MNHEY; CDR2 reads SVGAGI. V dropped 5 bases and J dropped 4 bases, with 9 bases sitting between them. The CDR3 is CASSERGNQPQHF. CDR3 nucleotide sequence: TGTGCCAGCAGTGAAAGAGGAAATCAGCCCCAGCATTTT.

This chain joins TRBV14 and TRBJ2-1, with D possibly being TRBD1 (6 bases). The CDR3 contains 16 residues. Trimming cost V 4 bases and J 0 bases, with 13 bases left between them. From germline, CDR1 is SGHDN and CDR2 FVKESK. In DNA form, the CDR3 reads TGTGCCAGCAGCCTCGCAGGACAGAGCTCCTACAATGAGCAGTTCTTC. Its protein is CASSLAGQSSYNEQFF.

The CDR3 DNA reads as TGTGCCAGCAGTTTATTAGGGACTAGCGGGGCCCGCTCCTACAATGAGCAGTTCTTC. Residues: CASSLLGTSGARSYNEQFF. The rearrangement uses TRBV27 and TRBJ2-1, with 13 bases aligning to TRBD2. The CDR3 sequence is 19 residues long. The V gene's germline CDR1 is MNHEY and CDR2 SMNVEV (reference sequence). After removal of 1 base from V and 0 bases from J, the junction contained 6 bases not matched to a gene.

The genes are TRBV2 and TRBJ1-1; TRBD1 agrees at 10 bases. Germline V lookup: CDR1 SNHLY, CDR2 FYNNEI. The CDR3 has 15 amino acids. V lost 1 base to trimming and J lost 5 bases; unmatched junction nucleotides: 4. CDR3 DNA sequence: TGTGCCAGCAGTGAAGGGGGGACAGGGGTAACTGAAGCTTTCTTT. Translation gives CASSEGGTGVTEAFF. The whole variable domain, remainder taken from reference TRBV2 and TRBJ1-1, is EPEVTQTPSHQVTQMGQEVILRCVPISNHLYFYWYRQILGQKVEFLVSFYNNEISEKSEIFDDQFSVERPDGSNFTLKIRSTKLEDSAMYFCASSEGGTGVTEAFFGQGTRLTVV.